The following is a TCR beta chain sequence with its context. The record originates from a study of blood T cell repertoires in COVID-19. Overall study: From the United States, Italy and Spain came samples of acute and convalescent COVID-19.

Authors' methods: Amplification of reference gene primers was used by the study to estimate nucleated cell counts. Clones were read by immunoSEQ multiplex PCR, and TCRdb kept only the in-frame ones, dropping some. D and trimming come from the DNA, and the V and J calls and clone size come from that table. The sample lists 250,000 to 300,000 clones; approximately 86% were seen once. Enrolled during active infection, Seattle patients were then followed longitudinally. Germline loops: CDR1 SGHRS, CDR2 YFSETQ. The CDR3 loop spans 16 amino acids. V lost 0 bases, J lost 2 bases, and 15 bases lay in between.

Sequencing input: peripheral blood. This chain joins TRBV5-1 and TRBJ2-7, with D perhaps TRBD1 (6 bases). This TCR was recovered from a woman aged 70-85 years with COVID-19, enrolled during active disease. The CDR3 region has the DNA TGCGCCAGCAGCTTGGCCCTCGACAGGTTTACCTACGAGCAGTACTTC. This codes for CASSLALDRFTYEQYF. Together with reference TRBV5-1 and TRBJ2-7, the CDR3 gives the full variable domain: KAGVTQTPRYLIKTRGQQVTLSCSPISGHRSVSWYQQTPGQGLQFLFEYFSETQRNKGNFPGRFSGRQFSNSRSEMNVSTLELGDSALYLCASSLALDRFTYEQYFGPGTRLTVT.